The clone carrying this T cell receptor (beta chain) was seen just once. The antigen is not known. Sequencing was performed with immunoSEQ multiplex PCR; in TCRdb, only in-frame clones are kept and a portion is missing. The data show fewer than 90,000 clones, roughly 92% seen once. This sample stems from a study of OX40 agonist ivuxolimab in advanced cancers. The study's findings and limits: Relative to CD4+ cells, CD8+ T cells on average had more expanded clones. At 0.1 to 3.0 mg/kg, CD4+ and CD8+ blood T cells expanded clonally by week 6. Undetermined was the antigen specificity of the expanded peripheral T cells.

Germline V lookup: CDR1 SGHDN, CDR2 FVKESK. V was pared by 4 bases and J by 7 bases, with 13 bases between. The CDR3 runs to 13 residues. The input for sequencing was CD4+ or CD8+ T cells sorted from blood, taken in a trial of the OX40 agonist ivuxolimab. The chain links TRBV14 to TRBJ1-1; no reliable D call. The receptor was isolated from an adult with an advanced solid tumor such as melanoma, head and neck, liver or kidney cancer. The CDR3 here is CASSPLGGSEAFF. The CDR3 nucleotides are TGTGCCAGCAGCCCCCTAGGTGGCAGTGAAGCTTTCTTT. The entire variable domain, with the rest obtained from reference TRBV14 and TRBJ1-1, is as follows: EAGVTQFPSHSVIEKGQTVTLRCDPISGHDNLYWYRRVMGKEIKFLLHFVKESKQDESGMPNNRFLAERTGGTYSTLKVQPAELEDSGVYFCASSPLGGSEAFFGQGTRLTVV.